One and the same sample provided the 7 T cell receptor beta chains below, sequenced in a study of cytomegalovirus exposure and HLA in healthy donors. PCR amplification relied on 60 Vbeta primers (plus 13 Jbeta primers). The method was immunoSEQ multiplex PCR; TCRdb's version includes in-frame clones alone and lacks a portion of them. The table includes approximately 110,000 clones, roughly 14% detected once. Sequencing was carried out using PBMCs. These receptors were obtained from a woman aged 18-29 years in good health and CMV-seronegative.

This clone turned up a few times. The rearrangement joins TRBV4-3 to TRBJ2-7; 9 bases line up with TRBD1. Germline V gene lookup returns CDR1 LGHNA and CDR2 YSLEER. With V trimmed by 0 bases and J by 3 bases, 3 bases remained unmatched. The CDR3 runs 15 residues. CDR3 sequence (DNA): TGCGCCAGCAGCCAAGACCGGACAGGGGTCTACGAGCAGTACTTC. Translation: CASSQDRTGVYEQYF.

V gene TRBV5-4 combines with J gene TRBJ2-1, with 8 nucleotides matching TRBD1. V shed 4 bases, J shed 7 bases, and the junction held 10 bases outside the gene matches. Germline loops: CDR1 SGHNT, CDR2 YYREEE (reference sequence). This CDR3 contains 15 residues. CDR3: CASSRLRGPPNEQFF. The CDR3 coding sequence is TGTGCCAGCAGCCGCCTCAGGGGGCCGCCGAATGAGCAGTTCTTC.

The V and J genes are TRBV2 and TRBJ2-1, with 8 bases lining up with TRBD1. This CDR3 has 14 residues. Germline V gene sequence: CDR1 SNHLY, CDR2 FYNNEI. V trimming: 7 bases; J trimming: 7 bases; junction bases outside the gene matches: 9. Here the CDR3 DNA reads TGTGCCAGCACTATGGACAGGGTGACGAATGAGCAGTTCTTC. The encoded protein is CASTMDRVTNEQFF.

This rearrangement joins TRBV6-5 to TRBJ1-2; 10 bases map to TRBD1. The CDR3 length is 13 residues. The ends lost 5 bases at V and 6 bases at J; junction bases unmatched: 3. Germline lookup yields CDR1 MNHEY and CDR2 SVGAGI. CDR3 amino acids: CASSKGTGDGYTF. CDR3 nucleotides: TGTGCCAGCAGTAAAGGGACAGGGGATGGCTACACCTTC.

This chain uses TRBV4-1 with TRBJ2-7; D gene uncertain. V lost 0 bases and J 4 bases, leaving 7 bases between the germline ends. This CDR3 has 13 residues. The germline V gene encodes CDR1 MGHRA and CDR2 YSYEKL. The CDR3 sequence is CASSQDGQYEQYF. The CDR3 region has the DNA TGCGCCAGCAGCCAAGATGGCCAGTACGAGCAGTACTTC.

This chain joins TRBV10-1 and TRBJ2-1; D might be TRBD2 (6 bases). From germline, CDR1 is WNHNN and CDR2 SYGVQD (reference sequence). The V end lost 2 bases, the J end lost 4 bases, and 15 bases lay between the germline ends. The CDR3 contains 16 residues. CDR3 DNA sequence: TGCGCCAGCAGTGAGGGGACCGGGACTGAGTACAATGAGCAGTTCTTC. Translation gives CASSEGTGTEYNEQFF.

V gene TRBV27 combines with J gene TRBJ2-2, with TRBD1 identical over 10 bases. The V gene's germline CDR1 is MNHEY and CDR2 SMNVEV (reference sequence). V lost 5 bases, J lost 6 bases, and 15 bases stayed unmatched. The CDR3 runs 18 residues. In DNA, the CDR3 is TGTGCCAGCAGTGCCACCGGGACAGGGGCGCGCCGGCCCGGGGAGCTGTTTTTT. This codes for CASSATGTGARRPGELFF.